This T cell receptor beta chain emerged from a study of CD4+ T cells in melanoma. Findings and caveats of the study: Diverse differentiation states were reported for melanoma neoantigen-specific CD4+ T cells. A reported correlation linked neoantigen-specific CD4+ T cells to CD8+, macrophage and B cell function.

To note about this clone: Its antigen is not identified.

The germline gives CDR1 KGHSH, CDR2 LQKENI. The CDR3 runs to 16 residues. Between the trimmed V and J ends, which lost 1 base and 1 base, there was a span of 12 bases. The table came from immunoSEQ multiplex PCR; TCRdb's copy has only in-frame clones and leaves some out. Of roughly 150,000 clones in the sample, about nine tenths were seen once. J is TRBJ2-3 and V is TRBV18; D possibly corresponds to TRBD2 (5 bases). This receptor was taken from a human donor with melanoma. In DNA form, the CDR3 reads TGTGCCAGCTCACCACTCGGGGTTGGGGGCACAGATACGCAGTATTTT. Its translation: CASSPLGVGGTDTQYF.